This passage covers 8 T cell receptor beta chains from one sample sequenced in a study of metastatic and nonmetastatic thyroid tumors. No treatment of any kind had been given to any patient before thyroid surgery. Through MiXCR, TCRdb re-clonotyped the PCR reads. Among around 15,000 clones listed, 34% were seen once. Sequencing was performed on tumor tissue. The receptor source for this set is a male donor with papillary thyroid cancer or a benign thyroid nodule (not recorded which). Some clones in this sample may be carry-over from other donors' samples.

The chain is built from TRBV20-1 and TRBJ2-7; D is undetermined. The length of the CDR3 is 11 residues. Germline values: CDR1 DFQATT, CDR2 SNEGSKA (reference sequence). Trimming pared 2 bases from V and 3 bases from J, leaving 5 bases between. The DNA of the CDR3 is TGCAGTGCTAGATGGGGCTACGAGCAGTACTTC. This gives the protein CSARWGYEQYF.

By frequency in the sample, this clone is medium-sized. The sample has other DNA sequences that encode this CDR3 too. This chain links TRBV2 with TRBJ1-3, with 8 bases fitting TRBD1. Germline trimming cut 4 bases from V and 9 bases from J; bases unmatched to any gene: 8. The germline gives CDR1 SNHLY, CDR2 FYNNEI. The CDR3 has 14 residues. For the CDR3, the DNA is TGTGCCAGCAGTGGGACAGGGCAGGGGGGCACCATATATTTT. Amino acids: CASSGTGQGGTIYF.

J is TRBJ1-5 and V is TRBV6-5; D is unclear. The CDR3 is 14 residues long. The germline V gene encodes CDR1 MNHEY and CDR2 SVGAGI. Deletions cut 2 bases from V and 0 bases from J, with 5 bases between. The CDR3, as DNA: TGTGCCAGCAGTTACAAGGTTAGCAATCAGCCCCAGCATTTT. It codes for CASSYKVSNQPQHF.

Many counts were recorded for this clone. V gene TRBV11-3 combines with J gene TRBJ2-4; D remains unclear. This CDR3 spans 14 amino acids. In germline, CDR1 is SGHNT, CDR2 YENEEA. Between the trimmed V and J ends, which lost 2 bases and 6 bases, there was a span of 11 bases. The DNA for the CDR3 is TGTGCCAGCAGCTTAAATCCAGGCTCAAACATTCAGTACTTC. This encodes CASSLNPGSNIQYF.

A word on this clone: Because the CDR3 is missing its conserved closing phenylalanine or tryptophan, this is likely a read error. The CDR3 coding sequence is TGCAGTGCTAGAAGGGGGGCAGGCAGGGAGGCTTTCCTT. This translates into CSARRGAGREAFL. The chain has TRBV20-1 and TRBJ1-1, with a possible D match to TRBD1 (6 bases). The CDR3 sequence is 13 residues long. Germline lookup yields CDR1 DFQATT and CDR2 SNEGSKA (reference sequence). V lost 2 bases and J lost 11, with 18 bases in between.

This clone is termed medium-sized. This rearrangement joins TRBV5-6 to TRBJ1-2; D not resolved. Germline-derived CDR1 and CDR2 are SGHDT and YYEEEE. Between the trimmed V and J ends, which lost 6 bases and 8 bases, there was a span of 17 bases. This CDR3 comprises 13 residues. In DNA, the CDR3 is TGTGCCAGCACCGCCAAAGGGCGGGGAGGCTACACCTTC. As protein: CASTAKGRGGYTF. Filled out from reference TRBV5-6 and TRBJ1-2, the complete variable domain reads DAGVTQSPTHLIKTRGQQVTLRCSPKSGHDTVSWYQQALGQGPQFIFQYYEEEERQRGNFPDRFSGHQFPNYSSELNVNALLLGDSALYLCASTAKGRGGYTFGSGTRLTVV.

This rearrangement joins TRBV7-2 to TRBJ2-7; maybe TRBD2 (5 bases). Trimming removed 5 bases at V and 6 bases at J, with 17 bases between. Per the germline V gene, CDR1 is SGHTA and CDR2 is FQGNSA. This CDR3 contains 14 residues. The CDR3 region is CASSLQIAGLEQYF. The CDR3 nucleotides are TGTGCCAGCAGCCTCCAAATCGCTGGACTCGAGCAGTACTTC.

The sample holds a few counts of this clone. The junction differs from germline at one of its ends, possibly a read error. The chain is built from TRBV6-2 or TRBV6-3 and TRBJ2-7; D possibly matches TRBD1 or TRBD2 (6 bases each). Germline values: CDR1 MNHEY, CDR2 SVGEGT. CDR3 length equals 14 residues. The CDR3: CASTSAGDSYDQYF. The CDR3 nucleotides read TGTGCCAGCACGAGTGCAGGGGACTCCTACGATCAGTACTTC.